The 23 T cell receptor beta chains listed next were all sequenced from one sample in a study of cytomegalovirus exposure and HLA in healthy donors. The PCR made use of 60 Vbeta and 13 Jbeta primers. The protocol was immunoSEQ multiplex PCR, while the TCRdb copy is restricted to in-frame clones and leaves out a portion. The data contain approximately 170,000 clones, over 70% of them singletons. The sequencing sample was made of PBMCs. The receptors were sampled from a middle-aged woman in good health and CMV-seropositive.

V gene TRBV7-9 combines with J gene TRBJ2-5; D is undetermined. The CDR3 is made up of 14 amino acids. Germline V gene data show CDR1 as SEHNR and CDR2 as FQNEAQ (reference sequence). Trimming shortened V by 3 bases and J by 5 bases, and 13 bases separated the two germline ends. The CDR3 here is CASSFGSDGETQYF. CDR3 nucleotide sequence: TGTGCCAGCAGCTTCGGCAGTGACGGGGAGACCCAGTACTTC.

This chain uses TRBV6-5 with TRBJ2-5; a weak D match, TRBD1 (6 bases). V was shortened by 6 bases and J by 5 bases, with 13 bases between the two germline ends. This CDR3 is 13 amino acids long. CDR1 and CDR2 from the germline V gene are MNHEY and SVGAGI. The CDR3 loop reads CASRHRVGETQYF. CDR3 DNA: TGTGCCAGCAGACACAGGGTTGGGGAGACCCAGTACTTC.

The genes are TRBV2 and TRBJ2-1; 7 nucleotides agree with TRBD1. There are 15 residues in the CDR3. Germline lookup yields CDR1 SNHLY and CDR2 FYNNEI. V gave up 7 bases and J gave up 3 bases; unmatched junction bases: 9. The CDR3 coding sequence is TGTGCCAGCACTTCCCCCGGGACAGACTACAATGAGCAGTTCTTC. Its protein is CASTSPGTDYNEQFF. Complete variable domain (other parts from reference TRBV2 and TRBJ2-1): EPEVTQTPSHQVTQMGQEVILRCVPISNHLYFYWYRQILGQKVEFLVSFYNNEISEKSEIFDDQFSVERPDGSNFTLKIRSTKLEDSAMYFCASTSPGTDYNEQFFGPGTRLTVL.

The sample holds one count of this clone. The J gene is TRBJ1-2, the V gene TRBV29-1; no firm D call. The CDR3 has 13 amino acids. V lost 4 bases and J lost 5, with 14 bases in between. Germline V CDR1 and CDR2: SQVTM, ANQGSEA. This CDR3 reads CSVVAGGDYGYTF. The DNA of the CDR3 is TGCAGCGTTGTCGCCGGCGGCGATTATGGCTACACCTTC.

This clone was observed a handful of times. The J gene is TRBJ2-1, the V gene TRBV11-2, with TRBD2 as a possible D gene (5 bases). The V end was cut by 9 bases, the J end by 9 bases, with 12 bases between. The germline V gene has CDR1 SGHAT and CDR2 FQNNGV. The CDR3 has 11 residues. The CDR3 is CASGEWGEQFF. CDR3 nucleotides: TGTGCCAGTGGGGAGTGGGGTGAGCAGTTCTTC.

This chain links TRBV28 with TRBJ1-5; tentative D call: TRBD1 (5 bases). V was cut by 2 bases and J by 0 bases, with 11 bases left in between. The V gene's germline CDR1 is MDHEN and CDR2 SYDVKM. The CDR3 extends over 16 amino acids. The CDR3 reads CASSLGPGNSNQPQHF. The DNA of the CDR3 is TGTGCCAGCAGTTTAGGTCCAGGGAATAGCAATCAGCCCCAGCATTTT.

CDR3 sequence: CASSLVGATSGGYYNEQFF. The DNA of the CDR3 is TGTGCCAGCAGCTTGGTTGGGGCGACTAGCGGGGGGTACTACAATGAGCAGTTCTTC. The J gene is TRBJ2-1, the V gene TRBV5-5; 13 bases are shared with TRBD2. CDR1 SGHKS and CDR2 YYEKEE come from the germline V gene (reference sequence). V was clipped by 0 bases and J by 3 bases; unmatched bases: 9. The CDR3 extends over 19 amino acids. The complete variable domain, with remaining parts taken from reference TRBV5-5 and TRBJ2-1, reads DAGVTQSPTHLIKTRGQQVTLRCSPISGHKSVSWYQQVLGQGPQFIFQYYEKEERGRGNFPDRFSARQFPNYSSELNVNALLLGDSALYLCASSLVGATSGGYYNEQFFGPGTRLTVL.

V and J are TRBV5-4 and TRBJ1-5; D possibly corresponds to TRBD1 (6 bases). Germline V gene sequence: CDR1 SGHNT, CDR2 YYREEE (reference sequence). V was pared by 4 bases and J by 3 bases, with 8 bases between. CDR3 length: 13 amino acids. The CDR3 spells CASSRDTNQPQHF. CDR3 sequence (DNA): TGTGCCAGCAGCAGGGACACCAATCAGCCCCAGCATTTT.

This chain joins TRBV5-6 and TRBJ1-1, with D tentatively TRBD1 (6 bases). Between the trimmed V and J ends, which lost 7 bases and 2 bases, there was a span of 27 bases. Germline V gene data show CDR1 as SGHDT and CDR2 as YYEEEE. The CDR3 is made up of 18 amino acids. The CDR3 is CASSMGGMRQARNTEAFF. For the CDR3, the DNA is TGTGCCAGCTCCATGGGGGGGATGCGACAGGCGCGTAACACTGAAGCTTTCTTT.

This chain joins TRBV7-9 and TRBJ2-2; 7 bases fit TRBD2. The CDR3 covers 15 residues. V lost 5 bases and J lost 7; bases outside the gene matches: 10. CDR1 is SEHNR, CDR2 FQNEAQ, per germline (reference sequence). The CDR3 DNA reads as TGTGCCAGCAGCCCCAGTGGGCAGCGGGACGGGGAGCTGTTTTTT. It yields the protein CASSPSGQRDGELFF.

CDR3 sequence: CASSQGRLAPGELFF. The CDR3, as DNA: TGCGCCAGCAGCCAAGGCAGACTAGCTCCCGGGGAGCTGTTTTTT. The chain uses TRBV4-1 and TRBJ2-2; 7 bases match TRBD2. V gave up 1 base and J gave up 6 bases; unmatched junction bases: 5. The CDR3 is 15 amino acids. Germline lookup yields CDR1 MGHRA and CDR2 YSYEKL.

The rearrangement links TRBV5-5 to TRBJ1-3; 7 bases are shared with TRBD1. Germline loops: CDR1 SGHKS, CDR2 YYEKEE (reference sequence). Losses at the gene ends were 1 base for V and 1 base for J; bases not matched to a gene: 14. The CDR3 runs to 19 residues. The CDR3 bases are TGTGCCAGCAGCTTGTTTGGGACAGCGAATACTATATCTGGAAACACCATATATTTT. Translation gives CASSLFGTANTISGNTIYF.

This clone has a single count. The CDR3 DNA follows: TGTGCCAGCAGCTTGATCCAGGGGGGCTACACCTTC. Encoded protein: CASSLIQGGYTF. V and J are TRBV5-6 and TRBJ1-2, with a possible D match to TRBD1 (6 bases). The CDR3 has 12 residues. Trimming cost V 1 base and J 8 bases, with 9 bases left between them. Germline V gene lookup returns CDR1 SGHDT and CDR2 YYEEEE.

This chain connects TRBV6-6 to TRBJ2-3; no reliable D call. This CDR3 has 14 amino acids. Germline CDR1 MNHNY, CDR2 SVGAGI (reference sequence). V dropped 3 bases and J dropped 1 base, with 8 bases sitting between them. CDR3 protein: CASSYLTRTDTQYF. CDR3 DNA: TGTGCCAGCAGTTATCTCACTCGCACAGATACGCAGTATTTT.

The chain has TRBV9 and TRBJ1-6, with D unclear. Trimming stripped 0 bases from V and 8 bases from J, with 3 bases between. The CDR3 runs 12 residues. Germline assignment: CDR1 SGDLS and CDR2 YYNGEE. DNA of the CDR3: TGTGCCAGCAGCGTAGGAGATTCACCCCTCCACTTT. Protein sequence: CASSVGDSPLHF.

V usage is TRBV6-5 and J usage is TRBJ2-7; D perhaps matches TRBD2 (5 bases). This CDR3 has 14 amino acids. The V end was cut by 6 bases, the J end by 8 bases, with 20 bases between. Looked up from germline, CDR1 is MNHEY and CDR2 is SVGAGI. The CDR3 protein is CASSPGIGRYKQYF. The CDR3 bases are TGTGCCAGCAGCCCCGGGATAGGACGATACAAGCAGTACTTC.

This chain uses TRBV5-4 with TRBJ2-1; D not resolved. V was trimmed by 1 base and J by 2 bases, leaving 10 bases between them. In germline, CDR1 is SGHNT, CDR2 YYREEE (reference sequence). CDR3 length: 15 residues. CDR3 protein: CASSLPGLAYNEQFF. The CDR3 DNA follows: TGTGCCAGCAGCTTGCCGGGTTTAGCCTACAATGAGCAGTTCTTC.

As to this clone: At one boundary the junction diverges from the germline segment, which might be a read error. The identical CDR3 is also encoded by other nucleotide sequences in the sample. The genes are TRBV5-4 and TRBJ2-7, with 9 bases lining up with TRBD1. CDR3 size: 15 residues. Germline CDR1 SGHNT, CDR2 YYREEE (reference sequence). As DNA, the CDR3 is TGCGCCAGCAGCTTGGCAGGGACAGGGACCTACGAGCAGTACTTC. Translation gives CASSLAGTGTYEQYF.

This rearrangement joins TRBV2 to TRBJ2-7, with TRBD2 matching 7 bases. The CDR3 runs to 15 residues. J was trimmed by 4 bases and V by 1 base; bases with no gene match: 7. Germline V gives CDR1 SNHLY, CDR2 FYNNEI. CDR3 residues: CASSEESGETYEQYF. The CDR3 DNA follows: TGTGCCAGCAGTGAAGAAAGCGGGGAGACGTACGAGCAGTACTTC. Supplemented by reference TRBV2 and TRBJ2-7, the full variable domain reads EPEVTQTPSHQVTQMGQEVILRCVPISNHLYFYWYRQILGQKVEFLVSFYNNEISEKSEIFDDQFSVERPDGSNFTLKIRSTKLEDSAMYFCASSEESGETYEQYFGPGTRLTVT.

V and J are TRBV7-3 and TRBJ1-1; weak D call: TRBD1 (5 bases). V was cut by 4 bases and J by 1 base, with 7 bases left in between. This CDR3 spans 13 amino acids. The germline gives CDR1 SGHTA, CDR2 FQGTGA. The CDR3 sequence is CASSSDRNTEAFF. The CDR3 bases are TGTGCCAGCAGCTCCGACAGGAACACTGAAGCTTTCTTT.

This clone has just one count. The sample holds other DNA sequences that translate to the same CDR3. The V call is TRBV7-9, the J call TRBJ2-5; D possibly corresponds to TRBD2 (6 bases). The V end lost 1 base, the J end lost 2 bases, and 8 bases lay between the germline ends. The CDR3 contains 14 residues. Germline V gene data show CDR1 as SEHNR and CDR2 as FQNEAQ (reference sequence). The CDR3 reads CASSLDGGQETQYF. The CDR3 coding sequence is TGTGCCAGCAGCTTAGATGGAGGGCAAGAGACCCAGTACTTC.

Only a few counts were recorded for this clone. The gene calls are TRBV28 and TRBJ1-4; TRBD1 matches 7 bases. V gave up 6 bases and J gave up 8 bases; unmatched junction bases: 6. Germline V CDR1 and CDR2: MDHEN, SYDVKM. There are 13 residues in the CDR3. CDR3 protein: CASRSGTAEKLFF. The CDR3 DNA is TGTGCCAGCAGAAGTGGGACAGCAGAAAAACTGTTTTTT.

This chain connects TRBV5-1 to TRBJ2-7; 14 nucleotides match TRBD2. The V segment lost 4 bases and the J segment 5 bases; nucleotides outside the gene matches: 8. Germline CDR1 reads SGHRS; CDR2 reads YFSETQ. The CDR3 loop spans 16 amino acids. CDR3 in DNA: TGCGCCAGCAGCCGGCGGACTAGCGGGGGGACGGACGAGCAGTACTTC. This sequence encodes CASSRRTSGGTDEQYF. Complete variable domain (other parts from reference TRBV5-1 and TRBJ2-7): KAGVTQTPRYLIKTRGQQVTLSCSPISGHRSVSWYQQTPGQGLQFLFEYFSETQRNKGNFPGRFSGRQFSNSRSEMNVSTLELGDSALYLCASSRRTSGGTDEQYFGPGTRLTVT.